Below, 26 T cell receptor beta chains from the same sample are listed, as sequenced in a study of PD-1 blockade in classical Hodgkin lymphoma. Each patient experienced a relapse that followed autologous stem cell transplantation, and brentuximab vedotin exposure varied. This table comes from immunoSEQ multiplex PCR, and its TCRdb copy is limited to in-frame clones, with some not included. Of about 59,000 clones in the sample, under 95% are singletons; the top ten hold about 8.8%. The specimen comprised peripheral blood mononuclear cells (PBMCs), sampled at baseline. Receptors were obtained from a human donor with classical Hodgkin lymphoma.

The chain employs TRBV2 and TRBJ2-2, with 9 bases aligning to TRBD2. The germline V gene has CDR1 SNHLY and CDR2 FYNNEI. V dropped 3 bases and J dropped 6; count of bases not matched to a gene: 5. The CDR3 runs 15 residues. CDR3 bases: TGTGCCAGCAGTGATGGCGGGAGGGCCCCCGGGGAGCTGTTTTTT. It specifies CASSDGGRAPGELFF.

V is TRBV5-6 and J is TRBJ1-3; 8 bases agree with TRBD1. CDR1 is SGHDT, CDR2 YYEEEE, per germline. The CDR3 consists of 15 residues. J was trimmed by 0 bases and V by 4 bases; bases with no gene match: 3. This chain's CDR3 is CASSRGTGSGNTIYF. CDR3 bases: TGTGCCAGCAGCCGCGGGACAGGCTCTGGAAACACCATATATTTT.

CDR3 sequence: CASSKKGGETQYF. As DNA, the CDR3 is TGTGCCAGTAGTAAGAAGGGTGGGGAGACCCAGTACTTC. This chain links TRBV19 with TRBJ2-5; D not resolved. Germline V gene lookup returns CDR1 LNHDA and CDR2 SQIVND (reference sequence). CDR3 length: 13 residues. With 4 bases removed from V and 5 bases from J, the gap between germline ends came to 11 bases. Looking up the rest from reference TRBV19 and TRBJ2-5 gives the full variable domain: DGGITQSPKYLFRKEGQNVTLSCEQNLNHDAMYWYRQDPGQGLRLIYYSQIVNDFQKGDIAEGYSVSREKKESFPLTVTSAQKNPTAFYLCASSKKGGETQYFGPGTRLLVL.

This clone was seen once. The chain employs TRBV27 and TRBJ2-3; no firm D call. Germline V lookup: CDR1 MNHEY, CDR2 SMNVEV (reference sequence). V was shortened by 2 bases and J by 0 bases, with 9 bases between the two germline ends. This CDR3 is 15 amino acids long. Written as DNA, the CDR3 is TGTGCCAGCAGTTTAAGGCCGACTAGCACAGATACGCAGTATTTT. Translated: CASSLRPTSTDTQYF.

The J gene is TRBJ2-1, the V gene TRBV29-1; D remains ambiguous. The V gene lost 3 bases and the J gene lost 6 bases, with 12 bases spanning the gap. Germline V gene lookup returns CDR1 SQVTM and CDR2 ANQGSEA. This CDR3 has 13 residues. The CDR3 is CSVERPNSNEQFF. CDR3 DNA: TGCAGCGTTGAGAGGCCGAATTCCAATGAGCAGTTCTTC.

This chain uses TRBV10-1 with TRBJ2-1; 11 bases are a match to TRBD2. Germline V lookup: CDR1 WNHNN, CDR2 SYGVQD (reference sequence). V shed 3 bases and J 6 bases; nucleotides not matched to a gene: 7. There are 16 residues in the CDR3. The CDR3 region has the DNA TGCGCCAGCAGTGACCCGACTAGCGGGGTGCTCAATGAGCAGTTCTTC. Its translation: CASSDPTSGVLNEQFF.

V usage is TRBV12-2 and J usage is TRBJ2-1; the DNA was not compared with TRBD2, the D call given in the table. TRBV12-2 is a pseudogene. This CDR3 is built from 11 residues. CDR3 residues: CASRLGEGQFF. The CDR3 DNA reads TGTGCAAGTCGCTTAGGTGAGGGGCAGTTCTTC.

The chain couples TRBV21-1 to TRBJ1-1. TRBV21-1 is a documented pseudogene. This CDR3 is 17 amino acids long. The CDR3 reads CASSKEGGRGFYGEAFF. In nucleotides, the CDR3 is TGTGCCAGCAGCAAAGAGGGGGGGCGTGGATTCTACGGCGAAGCTTTCTTT.

The chain employs TRBV5-6 and TRBJ2-5; 9 nucleotides match TRBD2. In germline, CDR1 is SGHDT, CDR2 YYEEEE. The CDR3 runs to 17 residues. Trimming at V came to 0 bases and at J to 5 bases, leaving 11 bases not matched to a gene. CDR3 residues: CASSLAGLAGSLETQYF. The DNA for the CDR3 is TGTGCCAGCAGCTTGGCCGGCCTAGCGGGAAGCTTGGAGACCCAGTACTTC. Full variable domain (missing parts from reference TRBV5-6 and TRBJ2-5): DAGVTQSPTHLIKTRGQQVTLRCSPKSGHDTVSWYQQALGQGPQFIFQYYEEEERQRGNFPDRFSGHQFPNYSSELNVNALLLGDSALYLCASSLAGLAGSLETQYFGPGTRLLVL.

This clone was counted once. The rearrangement joins TRBV7-7 to TRBJ2-1; perhaps TRBD2 as D (6 bases). The germline V gene encodes CDR1 SSHAT and CDR2 FNYEAQ (reference sequence). Trimming left V 3 bases short and J 7 bases short, with 13 bases between. This CDR3 is 14 amino acids long. CDR3 coding DNA: TGTGCCAGCAGCTTCGGGGGTTCCCGGAATGAGCAGTTCTTC. It is translated as CASSFGGSRNEQFF.

The chain links TRBV6-5 to TRBJ2-3, with a possible D match to TRBD1 (5 bases). V was shortened by 5 bases and J by 2 bases, with 8 bases between the two germline ends. The CDR3 loop spans 13 amino acids. Germline lookup yields CDR1 MNHEY and CDR2 SVGAGI. In DNA form, the CDR3 reads TGTGCCAGCAGTCAGGACAACACAGATACGCAGTATTTT. Its protein product is CASSQDNTDTQYF.

CDR3 sequence reads: CASSQDRDRAGSPLHF. In DNA form, the CDR3 reads TGCGCCAGCAGCCAAGATAGGGACAGGGCAGGTTCACCCCTCCACTTT. The chain combines TRBV4-1 with TRBJ1-6; 9 bases are a match to TRBD1. Germline V gives CDR1 MGHRA, CDR2 YSYEKL. This CDR3 contains 16 residues. The trim removed 0 bases at V and 9 bases at J, leaving 6 bases unmatched.

The chain employs TRBV10-3 and TRBJ2-7, with 8 bases fitting TRBD1. Germline V gene sequence: CDR1 ENHRY, CDR2 SYGVKD. With 3 bases clipped from V and 3 bases from J, the junction kept 4 bases outside the gene matches. CDR3 length: 14 amino acids. The CDR3: CAISDGTGGYEQYF. CDR3 coding DNA: TGTGCCATCAGTGACGGTACAGGGGGCTACGAGCAGTACTTC.

This chain uses TRBV11-3 with TRBJ2-7; the D is unclear. Germline V gives CDR1 SGHNT, CDR2 YENEEA. The V gene lost 0 bases and the J gene lost 7 bases, with 10 bases spanning the gap. The CDR3 contains 13 residues. The CDR3 bases are TGTGCCAGCAGCTTAGATTCGCAGACAGAGCAGTACTTC. This sequence encodes CASSLDSQTEQYF.

The chain recombines TRBV27 with TRBJ2-1; D gene uncertain. The CDR3 is made up of 13 amino acids. The ends were cut back, 3 bases at V and 5 bases at J, with 8 bases in the middle. CDR1 is MNHEY and CDR2 is SMNVEV in the germline V gene (reference sequence). CDR3 nucleotide sequence: TGTGCCAGCAGTTTTGGTTCCAACAATGAGCAGTTCTTC. It codes for CASSFGSNNEQFF.

The chain has TRBV6-1 and TRBJ2-7, with 8 bases lining up with TRBD1. The CDR3 runs to 13 residues. The V gene end was trimmed by 4 bases and the J gene end by 8 bases; junction bases not matched to a gene: 7. In germline, CDR1 is MNHNS, CDR2 SASEGT. The CDR3 spells CASSAGTGAQQYF. Written as DNA, the CDR3 is TGTGCCAGCAGTGCCGGGACAGGCGCTCAGCAGTACTTC.

The rearrangement joins TRBV19 to TRBJ1-5, with D hard to call. V was shortened by 7 bases and J by 4 bases, with 17 bases between the two germline ends. The CDR3 totals 15 residues. Germline V gene lookup returns CDR1 LNHDA and CDR2 SQIVND (reference sequence). The CDR3 region is CASTSVTGLNQPQHF. The CDR3 DNA reads as TGTGCCAGTACTTCAGTAACGGGCCTGAATCAGCCCCAGCATTTT.

The chain combines TRBV5-1 with TRBJ1-1; 8 nucleotides line up with TRBD1. There are 15 residues in the CDR3. The V and J ends lost 0 bases and 6 bases, in that order; junction bases with no gene match: 7. CDR1 is SGHRS and CDR2 is YFSETQ in the germline V gene. In DNA form, the CDR3 reads TGCGCCAGCAGCTTGGAAACAGGGGGTTATGCTGAAGCTTTCTTT. It yields the protein CASSLETGGYAEAFF.

The table lists this clone with a few counts. The genes are TRBV28 and TRBJ1-6, with a tentative D call TRBD1 (5 bases). V lost 6 bases and J 4 bases, leaving 10 bases between the germline ends. The CDR3 spans 14 residues. CDR1 is MDHEN and CDR2 is SYDVKM in the germline V gene. The CDR3 nucleotides read TGTGCCAGCAGCCCACCAGGGTATAATTCACCCCTCCACTTT. This codes for CASSPPGYNSPLHF.

The chain recombines TRBV28 with TRBJ2-5; D uncertain. The CDR3 loop spans 16 amino acids. The V and J ends lost 4 bases and 7 bases respectively, with 22 bases between them. Germline assignment: CDR1 MDHEN and CDR2 SYDVKM. The CDR3 here is CASSSPPPDQSGTQYF. CDR3 sequence (DNA): TGTGCCAGCAGTTCCCCTCCTCCAGACCAATCGGGGACCCAGTACTTC. Full variable domain (remainder filled in from reference TRBV28 and TRBJ2-5): DVKVTQSSRYLVKRTGEKVFLECVQDMDHENMFWYRQDPGLGLRLIYFSYDVKMKEKGDIPEGYSVSREKKERFSLILESASTNQTSMYLCASSSPPPDQSGTQYFGPGTRLLVL.

The J gene is TRBJ2-1, the V gene TRBV10-2; no clear D gene. Trimming left V 0 bases short and J 0 bases short, with 18 bases between. This CDR3 is 19 amino acids long. The V gene's germline CDR1 is WSHSY and CDR2 SAAADI. In DNA form, the CDR3 reads TGCGCCAGCAGTGAGTCGACGCTCAGCTCCGTTAGCTCCTACAATGAGCAGTTCTTC. Translated: CASSESTLSSVSSYNEQFF.

Here the CDR3 reads CASSVGVAGPNTGELFF. DNA of the CDR3: TGTGCCAGCAGCGTAGGGGTGGCGGGACCTAACACCGGGGAGCTGTTTTTT. V and J are TRBV9 and TRBJ2-2; D may be TRBD2 (6 bases). The CDR3 runs to 17 residues. The V gene lost 0 bases and the J gene lost 2 bases, with 14 bases spanning the gap. Looked up from germline, CDR1 is SGDLS and CDR2 is YYNGEE.

The V and J genes are TRBV14 and TRBJ1-2; 7 nucleotides match TRBD1. Germline values: CDR1 SGHDN, CDR2 FVKESK. Losses at the gene ends were 1 base for V and 4 bases for J; bases not matched to a gene: 12. CDR3 length equals 17 residues. DNA for the CDR3: TGTGCCAGCAGCCAAGCTCATGACACGGACAGGCCCTATGGCTACACCTTC. Its translation is CASSQAHDTDRPYGYTF.

V is TRBV10-2 and J is TRBJ2-7, with a weak D call TRBD1 (5 bases). The germline V gene encodes CDR1 WSHSY and CDR2 SAAADI. The CDR3 loop spans 13 amino acids. Trimming removed 5 bases at V and 2 bases at J, with 10 bases between. The CDR3 loop reads CASSPGPTYEQYF. CDR3 sequence (DNA): TGCGCCAGCAGTCCAGGGCCTACCTACGAGCAGTACTTC.

V is TRBV5-4 and J is TRBJ2-5; D perhaps matches TRBD1 (5 bases). CDR1 is SGHNT and CDR2 is YYREEE in the germline V gene (reference sequence). The CDR3 is made up of 14 amino acids. The germline V and J ends were trimmed by 2 bases and 0 bases, with 8 bases remaining between them. The CDR3 DNA reads TGTGCCAGCAGCTTTTTGACAGACCAAGAGACCCAGTACTTC. Protein product: CASSFLTDQETQYF. Using reference TRBV5-4 and TRBJ2-5 for the parts outside the CDR3, the full variable domain is ETGVTQSPTHLIKTRGQQVTLRCSSQSGHNTVSWYQQALGQGPQFIFQYYREEENGRGNFPPRFSGLQFPNYSSELNVNALELDDSALYLCASSFLTDQETQYFGPGTRLLVL.

CDR3 in amino acids: CASSMLDEGDPLGAQYF. The CDR3 nucleotides are TGTGCCAGTAGTATGCTCGACGAAGGGGACCCCTTAGGGGCCCAGTACTTC. The rearrangement links TRBV19 to TRBJ2-5; D is possibly TRBD1 or TRBD2 (5 bases each). CDR3 length: 17 amino acids. V was shortened by 3 bases and J by 9 bases, with 26 bases between the two germline ends. Germline V lookup: CDR1 LNHDA, CDR2 SQIVND (reference sequence).